Below are 23 T cell receptor beta chains sequenced from a single sample in a study of CD8+ T cells in alopecia areata. Following RNA extraction, reverse transcription yielded cDNA that acted as the sequencing template. Libraries were prepared by immunoSEQ multiplex PCR; TCRdb keeps only in-frame clonotypes and omits some of them. Of about 150,000 clones in the sample, around 50% were seen once. This specimen consisted of CD8+ T cells sorted from blood, obtained at week 0. The receptors shown here come from a human donor with alopecia areata.

The chain couples TRBV7-2 to TRBJ2-3; the match to TRBD2 covers 7 bases. Germline values: CDR1 SGHTA, CDR2 FQGNSA. The CDR3 contains 15 residues. Losses at the gene ends were 5 bases for V and 2 bases for J; bases not matched to a gene: 7. For the CDR3, the DNA is TGTGCCAGCAGCCCGGGGCTAGCGGTCACAGATACGCAGTATTTT. Translation: CASSPGLAVTDTQYF.

The rearrangement joins TRBV30 to TRBJ1-5; D call uncertain. The CDR3 is 14 amino acids. The ends were cut back, 0 bases at V and 6 bases at J, with 12 bases in the middle. Germline V gene data show CDR1 as GTSNPN and CDR2 as SVGIG (reference sequence). DNA of the CDR3: TGTGCCTGGAGTGTTGAAGGTAATGGTCAGCCCCAGCATTTT. Protein product: CAWSVEGNGQPQHF.

The chain employs TRBV30 and TRBJ2-1; 13 bases map to TRBD2. Germline V gene lookup returns CDR1 GTSNPN and CDR2 SVGIG (reference sequence). CDR3 length: 13 amino acids. After removal of 5 bases from V and 9 bases from J, the junction contained 4 bases not matched to a gene. The chain's CDR3 is CAWSTSGGTEQFF. The CDR3 DNA follows: TGTGCCTGGTCGACTAGCGGGGGGACTGAGCAGTTCTTC. Filled out from reference TRBV30 and TRBJ2-1, the complete variable domain reads SQTIHQWPATLVQPVGSPLSLECTVEGTSNPNLYWYRQAAGRGLQLLFYSVGIGQISSEVPQNLSASRPQDRQFILSSKKLLLSDSGFYLCAWSTSGGTEQFFGPGTRLTVL.

The chain has TRBV19 and TRBJ1-1, with D uncertain. V was trimmed by 0 bases and J by 1 base, leaving 12 bases between them. The CDR3 is made up of 16 amino acids. Germline CDR1 is LNHDA and CDR2 is SQIVND (reference sequence). CDR3 nucleotides: TGTGCCAGTAGTATAGATATCCGGGCTCAGAACACTGAAGCTTTCTTT. Protein: CASSIDIRAQNTEAFF.

The genes are TRBV4-3 and TRBJ2-1, with 8 bases fitting TRBD2. The CDR3 totals 17 residues. Looked up from germline, CDR1 is LGHNA and CDR2 is YSLEER. V was clipped by 0 bases and J by 4 bases; unmatched bases: 8. The CDR3, as DNA: TGCGCCAGCAGCCAAGATCGTTCAAGCGGGGGTTACAATGAGCAGTTCTTC. Its translation is CASSQDRSSGGYNEQFF.

This clone was found a few times. The rearrangement links TRBV5-1 to TRBJ1-1; D is ambiguous. V was cut by 3 bases and J by 6 bases, with 6 bases left in between. Germline V CDR1 and CDR2: SGHRS, YFSETQ. The CDR3 consists of 11 residues. The CDR3 DNA reads TGCGCCAGCAGCTCTGGGGCTGAAGCTTTCTTT. Protein product: CASSSGAEAFF.

The chain joins TRBV29-1 to TRBJ2-3; D is unclear. The V and J ends lost 3 bases and 4 bases respectively, with 2 bases between them. Germline CDR1 reads SQVTM; CDR2 reads ANQGSEA. The CDR3 covers 10 residues. The CDR3 protein is CSVDADTQYF. Written as DNA, the CDR3 is TGCAGCGTTGATGCAGATACGCAGTATTTT.

This chain connects TRBV9 to TRBJ2-7, with D possibly TRBD1 on 6 matching bases. The V and J ends lost 4 bases and 5 bases respectively, with 13 bases between them. The germline CDR1 and CDR2 sequences are SGDLS and YYNGEE. The CDR3 extends over 13 amino acids. In DNA form, the CDR3 reads TGTGCCAGCAGCATGACAGGAAATAACGAGCAGTACTTC. Its protein is CASSMTGNNEQYF. The entire variable domain, with the rest obtained from reference TRBV9 and TRBJ2-7, is as follows: DSGVTQTPKHLITATGQRVTLRCSPRSGDLSVYWYQQSLDQGLQFLIQYYNGEERAKGNILERFSAQQFPDLHSELNLSSLELGDSALYFCASSMTGNNEQYFGPGTRLTVT.

The chain joins TRBV5-6 to TRBJ2-2; D ambiguous. The germline V and J ends were trimmed by 4 bases and 0 bases, with 19 bases remaining between them. Germline values: CDR1 SGHDT, CDR2 YYEEEE. The CDR3 consists of 18 residues. The CDR3 DNA is TGTGCCAGCAGCACACGACCTACAGTACCTTCGAACACCGGGGAGCTGTTTTTT. This gives the protein CASSTRPTVPSNTGELFF.

This clone occurred a few times. The chain employs TRBV27 and TRBJ2-2; unclear D gene. The CDR3 sequence is 16 residues long. Germline CDR1 and CDR2: MNHEY and SMNVEV (reference sequence). With 6 bases removed from V and 0 bases from J, the gap between germline ends came to 14 bases. DNA for the CDR3: TGTGCCAGCAGACCTAAGGGCGCCACGAACACCGGGGAGCTGTTTTTT. It translates to CASRPKGATNTGELFF.

This rearrangement joins TRBV25-1 to TRBJ1-2; unclear D gene. Germline values: CDR1 MGHDK, CDR2 SYGVNS. Trimming left V 5 bases short and J 8 bases short, with 9 bases between. The CDR3 has 11 amino acids. The CDR3 DNA sequence: TGTGCCAGCAGTCAAGATGAGGGCTACACCTTC. It codes for CASSQDEGYTF.

The J gene is TRBJ2-3, the V gene TRBV5-1; D uncertain. This CDR3 is 14 amino acids long. V lost 1 base to trimming and J lost 2 bases, with 8 bases between them. CDR1 and CDR2 from the germline V gene are SGHRS and YFSETQ. This CDR3 is CASSLSADTDTQYF. As DNA, the CDR3 is TGCGCCAGCAGCTTGTCCGCAGACACAGATACGCAGTATTTT.

The chain joins TRBV7-2 to TRBJ2-1, with no clear D. CDR3 length: 14 residues. V dropped 1 base and J dropped 9 bases, with 13 bases sitting between them. Germline CDR1 SGHTA, CDR2 FQGNSA. CDR3 nucleotide sequence: TGTGCCAGCAGCTTAGATCCTAGGGATGCTGAGCAGTTCTTC. Its translation is CASSLDPRDAEQFF.

This rearrangement joins TRBV7-6 to TRBJ1-4; 8 nucleotides line up with TRBD1. Germline trimming cut 6 bases from V and 5 bases from J; bases unmatched to any gene: 2. Germline V gene lookup returns CDR1 SGHVS and CDR2 FNYEAQ. This CDR3 has 13 amino acids. The CDR3 DNA follows: TGTGCCAGCAGGGGGACAGGAAATGAAAAACTGTTTTTT. Protein sequence: CASRGTGNEKLFF.

The chain links TRBV15 to TRBJ1-1, with D maybe TRBD1 (6 bases). V shed 1 base and J shed 5 bases, with 8 bases lying between them. This CDR3 has 13 amino acids. Germline CDR1 and CDR2: LNHNV and YYDKDF (reference sequence). Written as DNA, the CDR3 is TGTGCCACCAGCAGAGGGGGGGCGACTGAAGCTTTCTTT. It codes for CATSRGGATEAFF.

This clone occurred once. The chain combines TRBV4-1 with TRBJ1-1; no clear D gene. CDR3 length: 12 residues. Germline CDR1 and CDR2: MGHRA and YSYEKL. V shed 1 base and J shed 6 bases, with 6 bases lying between them. The CDR3 DNA reads as TGCGCCAGCAGCCAAGCAGATTCTGAAGCTTTCTTT. It yields the protein CASSQADSEAFF.

This clone was seen a handful of times. The CDR3 loop reads CSALGEPGYEQYF. The CDR3 DNA reads as TGCAGCGCCCTCGGCGAGCCGGGATACGAGCAGTACTTC. The V call is TRBV29-1, the J call TRBJ2-7, with D maybe TRBD2 (5 bases). V lost 7 bases and J lost 4, with 17 bases in between. CDR1 SQVTM and CDR2 ANQGSEA come from the germline V gene. CDR3 size: 13 residues.

This clone appeared a few times. The chain combines TRBV29-1 with TRBJ1-2; D is uncertain. Trimming took off 1 base at V and 8 bases at J, with 14 bases between the two ends. CDR1 SQVTM and CDR2 ANQGSEA come from the germline V gene. The CDR3 sequence is 13 residues long. This CDR3 is CSVEGVGLAGYTF. The CDR3, as DNA: TGCAGCGTTGAAGGTGTGGGGTTGGCAGGCTACACCTTC.

V and J are TRBV7-9 and TRBJ1-4; tentatively, D is TRBD1 (5 bases). Germline CDR1 SEHNR, CDR2 FQNEAQ (reference sequence). CDR3 length: 13 residues. With 11 bases removed from V and 3 bases from J, the gap between germline ends came to 13 bases. The CDR3 loop is CAVSQGPNEKLFF. The CDR3 coding sequence is TGTGCCGTCTCCCAGGGTCCTAATGAAAAACTGTTTTTT. Full variable domain (missing parts from reference TRBV7-9 and TRBJ1-4): DTGVSQNPRHKITKRGQNVTFRCDPISEHNRLYWYRQTLGQGPEFLTYFQNEAQLEKSRLLSDRFSAERPKGSFSTLEIQRTEQGDSAMYLCAVSQGPNEKLFFGSGTQLSVL.

The chain's CDR3 is CASSLHEAGLIGELFF. CDR3 bases: TGTGCCAGCAGCCTTCACGAGGCAGGGCTGATCGGGGAGCTGTTTTTT. V and J are TRBV5-6 and TRBJ2-2; the D gene is possibly TRBD1 (5 bases). Germline CDR1 reads SGHDT; CDR2 reads YYEEEE. CDR3 size: 16 residues. Trimming stripped 4 bases from V and 7 bases from J, with 20 bases between.

The CDR3 DNA reads as TGTGCCAGCAGTTCTTTCGCTGATTACGAGCAGTACTTC. Translating gives CASSSFADYEQYF. The rearrangement uses TRBV25-1 and TRBJ2-7; D unresolved. This CDR3 has 13 amino acids. Germline V CDR1 and CDR2: MGHDK, SYGVNS. The V gene lost 5 bases and the J gene lost 4 bases, with 12 bases spanning the gap.

This chain links TRBV4-3 with TRBJ1-2; D unclear. CDR3 length equals 16 residues. The V end lost 1 base, the J end lost 2 bases, and 14 bases lay between the germline ends. Looked up from germline, CDR1 is LGHNA and CDR2 is YSLEER. The CDR3 region is CASSQAHTQENYGYTF. CDR3 in DNA: TGCGCCAGCAGCCAAGCCCACACTCAAGAGAACTATGGCTACACCTTC.

The V gene is TRBV29-1, the J gene TRBJ2-6; no definite D call. Germline V CDR1 and CDR2: SQVTM, ANQGSEA. This CDR3 spans 13 amino acids. Trimming left V 3 bases short and J 6 bases short, with 9 bases between. DNA for the CDR3: TGCAGCGTTGATAGCCAGCAGGCCAACGTCCTGACTTTC. The encoded protein is CSVDSQQANVLTF.